These T cell receptor beta chains were read from a single sample in a study of cytomegalovirus exposure and HLA in healthy donors. Repertoires were generated with immunoSEQ multiplex PCR, while TCRdb's copy carries only in-frame clones and drops some. The data hold some 190,000 clones, with over 80% observed a single time. The sequencing input was PBMCs. These receptors originate from a boy aged 2-15 years in good health and CMV-seronegative. Both conserved end residues are part of each CDR3. Each record gives: CDR3 protein, CDR3 DNA, V gene, J gene, clone size, D gene. D genes are given only for firm matches. Rows may omit the clone size; those that give it use once, few, many or a size class.

CASSAGQGYEKLFF,TGTGCCAGCAGTGCGGGACAGGGGTACGAAAAACTGTTTTTT,TRBV6-5,TRBJ1-4,.,TRBD1
CASSLAGGGRTGELFF,TGTGCCAGCAGCTTGGCAGGCGGGGGGCGCACCGGGGAGCTGTTTTTT,TRBV5-4,TRBJ2-2,.,TRBD2
CASSLVRGGATGELFF,TGCGCCAGCAGCTTGGTCCGCGGGGGGGCCACCGGGGAGCTGTTTTTT,TRBV5-1,TRBJ2-2,.,TRBD2
CASSLGKTGGPSGANVLTF,TGTGCCAGCAGCTTAGGAAAGACAGGGGGCCCCTCTGGGGCCAACGTCCTGACTTTC,TRBV7-9,TRBJ2-6,.,TRBD1
CASSWRAGAYGYTF,TGTGCCAGCAGCTGGCGGGCAGGGGCCTATGGCTACACCTTC,TRBV11-2,TRBJ1-2,.,.
CASSPDRGHEKLFF,TGTGCCAGCAGCCCGGACAGGGGGCATGAAAAACTGTTTTTT,TRBV5-6,TRBJ1-4,few,TRBD1
CASSQPASLNEQFF,TGCGCCAGCAGCCAACCCGCTAGCCTCAATGAGCAGTTCTTC,TRBV4-1,TRBJ2-1,.,.
CASSEATGSGNTIYF,TGTGCCAGCAGTGAAGCGACAGGCTCTGGAAACACCATATATTTT,TRBV2,TRBJ1-3,.,.
CASSPGGRETEAFF,TGTGCCAGCAGCCCAGGGGGCAGGGAGACTGAAGCTTTCTTT,TRBV11-2,TRBJ1-1,.,TRBD1
CASSPQGPGNTIYF,TGTGCCAGCAGCCCACAGGGTCCTGGAAACACCATATATTTT,TRBV11-2,TRBJ1-3,.,.
CACSRGLTYGYTF,TGTGCCTGCTCCAGGGGATTGACCTATGGCTACACCTTC,TRBV30,TRBJ1-2,.,.
CARSSQTETGKGLTNEKLFF,TGTGCCAGAAGCTCACAAACCGAGACAGGGAAGGGACTAACTAATGAAAAACTGTTTTTT,TRBV5-3,TRBJ1-4,.,TRBD1
CAWRGQGRNSPLHF,TGTGCCTGGAGAGGACAGGGAAGGAATTCACCCCTCCACTTT,TRBV30,TRBJ1-6,.,TRBD1
CASSERGDYGYTF,TGTGCCAGCAGTGAACGGGGGGACTATGGCTACACCTTC,TRBV2,TRBJ1-2,.,.
CAWSVGGRNEKLFF,TGTGCCTGGAGTGTTGGTGGGCGTAACGAAAAACTGTTTTTT,TRBV30,TRBJ1-4,.,.
CASIPSRAGGYTF,TGTGCCAGCATTCCCAGCAGGGCCGGTGGCTACACCTTC,TRBV6-1,TRBJ1-2,.,.
CASSQGFNTEAFF,TGTGCCAGCAGTCAGGGGTTCAACACTGAAGCTTTCTTT,TRBV6-6,TRBJ1-1,.,.
CASRGAVSYNEQFF,TGTGCCAGCAGGGGGGCCGTGTCCTACAATGAGCAGTTCTTC,TRBV6-5,TRBJ2-1,.,.
CASSVNIRGTEAFF,TGTGCCAGCAGCGTGAACATACGGGGCACTGAAGCTTTCTTT,TRBV9,TRBJ1-1,.,.
CASSQDSLAGGDTQYF,TGCGCCAGCAGCCAAGACTCCCTAGCGGGTGGTGATACGCAGTATTTT,TRBV4-3,TRBJ2-3,once,TRBD2
CASSIDVGERQPQHF,TGTGCCAGTAGTATAGATGTTGGGGAGCGGCAGCCCCAGCATTTT,TRBV19,TRBJ1-5,.,.
CASSDTDRGSNQPQHF,TGTGCCAGCAGCGACACGGACAGGGGGAGCAATCAGCCCCAGCATTTT,TRBV5-4,TRBJ1-5,.,TRBD1
CASSLYRGTGNTIYF,TGTGCCAGCAGCTTATACAGGGGTACGGGAAACACCATATATTTT,TRBV7-6,TRBJ1-3,.,TRBD1
CAWKRLASPYNEQFF,TGTGCCTGGAAAAGACTAGCGTCGCCTTACAATGAGCAGTTCTTC,TRBV30,TRBJ2-1,once,TRBD2
CASSPTPLGRNYGYTF,TGTGCCAGCAGCCCCACCCCTTTAGGCAGGAACTATGGCTACACCTTC,TRBV11-2,TRBJ1-2,once,.
CASSTLGGVGQPQHF,TGTGCCAGCAGCACCCTGGGCGGGGTCGGTCAGCCCCAGCATTTT,TRBV27,TRBJ1-5,.,.
CAWRDRGDTEAFF,TGTGCCTGGAGGGACAGGGGGGACACTGAAGCTTTCTTT,TRBV30,TRBJ1-1,.,TRBD1